The rows below give T cell receptor beta chains drawn from one sample of a study of blood T cell repertoires in COVID-19. This table comes from immunoSEQ multiplex PCR, and its TCRdb copy is limited to in-frame clones, with some not included. The sample has about 380,000 clones; approximately 90% are singletons. The sample was PBMCs or T cells enriched from blood (not recorded which). The receptors stem from a woman under 30 who had recovered from COVID-19. The CDR3 runs from the conserved cysteine through the conserved F or W. The D gene is left open where the match is weak. Size values are once, few and many counts, or a class for expanded clones, and some rows have none.

clone size	D gene	V gene	J gene	CDR3 protein	CDR3 DNA
few	TRBD1	TRBV2	TRBJ1-2	CASSEKGAGGYTF	TGTGCCAGCAGTGAAAAGGGGGCGGGTGGCTACACCTTC
once	-	TRBV2	TRBJ2-7	CASSERYSQEEEQYF	TGTGCCAGCAGTGAACGGTATAGCCAGGAGGAGGAGCAGTACTTC
-	TRBD1	TRBV7-9	TRBJ1-1	CASSRVGTVERRAEAFF	TGTGCCAGCAGCCGGGTAGGGACAGTTGAGAGGCGGGCTGAAGCTTTCTTT
-	-	TRBV7-9	TRBJ1-2	CASSLALNYGYTF	TGTGCCAGCAGCTTAGCTCTGAACTATGGCTACACCTTC
-	-	TRBV7-9	TRBJ2-5	CASSLDTDRETQYF	TGTGCCAGCAGCTTAGATACTGATCGAGAGACCCAGTACTTC
-	-	TRBV25-1	TRBJ2-5	CASSEWEREETQYF	TGTGCCAGCAGTGAATGGGAGCGGGAAGAGACCCAGTACTTC
-	-	TRBV28	TRBJ1-2	CASKPTQGTGYTF	TGTGCCAGCAAGCCGACCCAGGGTACCGGCTACACCTTC
once	-	TRBV6-5	TRBJ1-4	CASGRDKLNEKLFF	TGTGCCAGCGGCCGGGACAAGCTTAATGAAAAACTGTTTTTT
-	-	TRBV27	TRBJ1-5	CASSLGSSNQPQHF	TGTGCCAGCAGTTTAGGCAGTAGCAATCAGCCCCAGCATTTT
-	-	TRBV9	TRBJ1-2	CASSSQGYGYTF	TGTGCCAGCAGCTCACAGGGCTATGGCTACACCTTC
-	-	TRBV15	TRBJ1-1	CATSREVDREAFF	TGTGCCACCAGCAGAGAAGTAGACAGAGAAGCTTTCTTT
once	TRBD1	TRBV10-2	TRBJ1-1	CASRGQGALTEAFF	TGCGCCAGCAGGGGACAGGGGGCTTTAACTGAAGCTTTCTTT
-	TRBD1	TRBV30	TRBJ1-6	CAWSVSGGKNSPLHF	TGTGCCTGGAGTGTATCAGGGGGCAAGAATTCACCCCTCCACTTT
-	TRBD1	TRBV6-6	TRBJ1-2	CASSWTGMDGYTF	TGTGCCAGCAGTTGGACAGGGATGGATGGCTACACCTTC
-	TRBD1	TRBV11-3	TRBJ1-2	CASSPGQGALDGYTF	TGTGCCAGCAGCCCGGGACAGGGGGCTTTGGATGGCTACACCTTC
-	TRBD2	TRBV7-2	TRBJ2-7	CASSFASGVNYEQYF	TGTGCCAGCAGCTTTGCTAGCGGGGTTAACTACGAGCAGTACTTC
-	TRBD1	TRBV5-1	TRBJ2-7	CASSLGQGYREQYF	TGCGCCAGCAGCTTGGGACAGGGGTATCGCGAGCAGTACTTC
-	-	TRBV7-9	TRBJ1-1	CASRLANTEAFF	TGTGCCAGCAGACTAGCGAACACTGAAGCTTTCTTT
-	TRBD1	TRBV28	TRBJ1-3	CASSSTGEEANTIYF	TGTGCCAGCAGCAGTACAGGGGAGGAAGCTAACACCATATATTTT